The TCR beta chain under discussion was sequenced for a study of T-cell memory formation after mild COVID-19. Whole-study findings and limits: Clones which contracted sat mainly in CM and EM if CD4+, and in EMRA if CD8+.

This clonotype was detected only a few times. What it binds is unknown. A single record per CDR3 protein comes from TCRdb applying MiXCR to the 5' RACE reads. The sample includes around 200,000 distinct CDR3 sequences, about 10% of them seen just once. Input material: PBMCs or a T cell subset sorted from them (not recorded which). The clonotype originates from a man between 18 and 29 years old who had mild COVID-19 (a few samples of this study predate the infection). Cell type and time point are not known.

The CDR3 region is CASSQGQGAWQPQHF. CDR3 DNA sequence: TGTGCCAGCAGCCAGGGACAGGGGGCTTGGCAGCCCCAGCATTTT. The rearrangement joins TRBV7-2 to TRBJ1-5; 12 positions agree with TRBD1. From germline, CDR1 is SGHTA and CDR2 FQGNSA. The CDR3 is 15 amino acids. Trimming removed 5 bases from V and 7 bases from J; junction bases left unmatched: 6.